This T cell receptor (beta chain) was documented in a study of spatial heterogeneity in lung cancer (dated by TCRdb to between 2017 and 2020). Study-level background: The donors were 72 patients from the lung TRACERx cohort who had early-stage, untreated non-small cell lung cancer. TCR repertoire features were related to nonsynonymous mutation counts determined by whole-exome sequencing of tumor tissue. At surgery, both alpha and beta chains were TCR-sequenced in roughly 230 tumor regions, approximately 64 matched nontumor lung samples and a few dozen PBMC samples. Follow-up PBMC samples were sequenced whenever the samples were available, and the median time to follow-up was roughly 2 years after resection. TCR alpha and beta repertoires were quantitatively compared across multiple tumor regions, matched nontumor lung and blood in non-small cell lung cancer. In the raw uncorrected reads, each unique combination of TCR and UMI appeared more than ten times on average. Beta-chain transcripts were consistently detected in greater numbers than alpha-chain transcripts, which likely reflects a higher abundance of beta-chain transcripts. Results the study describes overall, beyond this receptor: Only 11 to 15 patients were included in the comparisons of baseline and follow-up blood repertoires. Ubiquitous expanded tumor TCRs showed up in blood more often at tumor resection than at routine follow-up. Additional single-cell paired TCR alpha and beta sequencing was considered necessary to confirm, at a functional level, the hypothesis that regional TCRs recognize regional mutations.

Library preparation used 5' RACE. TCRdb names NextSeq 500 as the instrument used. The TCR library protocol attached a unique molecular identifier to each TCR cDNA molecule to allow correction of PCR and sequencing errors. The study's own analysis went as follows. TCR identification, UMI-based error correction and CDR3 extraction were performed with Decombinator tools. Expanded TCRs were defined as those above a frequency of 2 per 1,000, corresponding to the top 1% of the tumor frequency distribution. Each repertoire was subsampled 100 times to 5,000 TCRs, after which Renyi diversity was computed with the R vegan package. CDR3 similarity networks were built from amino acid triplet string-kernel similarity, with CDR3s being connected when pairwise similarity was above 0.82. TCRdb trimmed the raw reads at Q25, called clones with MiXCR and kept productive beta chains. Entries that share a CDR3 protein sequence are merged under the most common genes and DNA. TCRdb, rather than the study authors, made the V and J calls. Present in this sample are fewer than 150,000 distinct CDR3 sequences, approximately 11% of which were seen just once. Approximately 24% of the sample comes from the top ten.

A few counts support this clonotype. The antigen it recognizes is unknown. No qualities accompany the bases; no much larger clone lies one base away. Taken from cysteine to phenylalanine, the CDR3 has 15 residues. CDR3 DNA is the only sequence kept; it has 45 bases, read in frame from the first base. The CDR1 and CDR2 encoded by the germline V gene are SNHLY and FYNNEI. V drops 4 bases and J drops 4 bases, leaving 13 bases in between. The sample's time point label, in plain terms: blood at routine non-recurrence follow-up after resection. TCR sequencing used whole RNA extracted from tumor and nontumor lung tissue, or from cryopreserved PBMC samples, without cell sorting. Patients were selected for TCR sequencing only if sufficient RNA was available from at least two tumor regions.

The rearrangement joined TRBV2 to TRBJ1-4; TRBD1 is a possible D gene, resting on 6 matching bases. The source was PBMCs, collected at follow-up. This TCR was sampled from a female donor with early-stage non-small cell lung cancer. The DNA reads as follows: TGTGCCAGCAGTGTACAGGGAGAGTTTAATGAAAAACTGTTTTTT. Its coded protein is CASSVQGEFNEKLFF. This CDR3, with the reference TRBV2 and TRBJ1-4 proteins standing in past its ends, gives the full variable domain EPEVTQTPSHQVTQMGQEVILRCVPISNHLYFYWYRQILGQKVEFLVSFYNNEISEKSEIFDDQFSVERPDGSNFTLKIRSTKLEDSAMYFCASSVQGEFNEKLFFGSGTQLSVL.